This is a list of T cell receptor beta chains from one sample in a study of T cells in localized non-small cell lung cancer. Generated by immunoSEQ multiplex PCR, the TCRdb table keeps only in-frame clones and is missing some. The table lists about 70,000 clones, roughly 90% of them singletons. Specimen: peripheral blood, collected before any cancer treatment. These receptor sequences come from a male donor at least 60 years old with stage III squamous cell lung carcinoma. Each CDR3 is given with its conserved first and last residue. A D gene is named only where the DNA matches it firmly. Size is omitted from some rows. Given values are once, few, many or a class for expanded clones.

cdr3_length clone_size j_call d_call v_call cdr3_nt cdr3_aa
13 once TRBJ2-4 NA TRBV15 TGTGCCACCAGCAGGCGTTCAAAAAACATTCAGTACTTC CATSRRSKNIQYF
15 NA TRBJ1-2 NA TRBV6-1 TGTGCCAGCAGTGAAGGGCCTCTTCTCTCCTATGGCTACACCTTC CASSEGPLLSYGYTF
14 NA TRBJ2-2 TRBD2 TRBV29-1 TGCAGCGTTGAAGGCGGGGGGGCCCTCGGGGAGCTGTTTTTT CSVEGGGALGELFF
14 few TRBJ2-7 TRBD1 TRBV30 TGTGCCTGGAAGAGGGGCAGGGGGCTCTACGAGCAGTACTTC CAWKRGRGLYEQYF
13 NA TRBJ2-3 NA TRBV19 TGTGCCAGTAGCGGAAGGGGCACAGATACGCAGTATTTT CASSGRGTDTQYF
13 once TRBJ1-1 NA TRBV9 TGTGCCAGCAGCGTAGGCAGGGTCGACGAAGCTTTCTTT CASSVGRVDEAFF
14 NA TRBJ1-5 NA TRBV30 TGTGCCTGGAGCCTAGGGTGGGGCGCGGAGCCCCAGCATTTT CAWSLGWGAEPQHF
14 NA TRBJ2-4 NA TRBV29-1 TGCAGCGTTAAACAGGGCTTGGCCAAAAACATTCAGTACTTC CSVKQGLAKNIQYF
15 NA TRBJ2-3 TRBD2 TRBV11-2 TGTGCCAGCAGCTTAGGGACGGGGGGGACAGATACGCAGTATTTT CASSLGTGGTDTQYF
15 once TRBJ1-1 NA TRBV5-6 TGTGCCAGCAGCTTGACCGGGTCGTCCGGAACTGAAGCTTTCTTT CASSLTGSSGTEAFF
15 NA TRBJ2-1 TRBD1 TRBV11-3 TGTGCCAGCAGCTTAGGGACAGGGTTATACAATGAGCAGTTCTTC CASSLGTGLYNEQFF
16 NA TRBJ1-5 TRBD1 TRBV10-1 TGCGCCAGCAGTTCACACAGGGGATCGGGCAATCAGCCCCAGCATTTT CASSSHRGSGNQPQHF
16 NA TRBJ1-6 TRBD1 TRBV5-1 TGCGCCAGCAGCCCGGGGACAGGGAGGGATAATTCACCCCTCCACTTT CASSPGTGRDNSPLHF
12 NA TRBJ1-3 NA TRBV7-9 TGTGCCAGCAGCTTAAGTGGAAACACCATATATTTT CASSLSGNTIYF
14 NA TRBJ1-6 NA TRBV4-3 TGCGCCAGCAGCCCTAACGACAGTAATTCACCCCTCCACTTT CASSPNDSNSPLHF
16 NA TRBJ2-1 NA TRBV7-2 TGTGCCAGCAGCTTAGTGGTCTCTAACGCCCAGGATGAGCAGTTCTTC CASSLVVSNAQDEQFF
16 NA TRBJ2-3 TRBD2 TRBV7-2 TGTGCCAGCAGCCCCGCCGGGACTAGCGGGGTCCGGACGCAGTATTTT CASSPAGTSGVRTQYF
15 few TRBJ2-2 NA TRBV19 TGTGCCAGTGGGCTGAGGGCGGGGAACACCGGGGAGCTGTTTTTT CASGLRAGNTGELFF
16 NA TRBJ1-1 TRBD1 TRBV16 TGTGCCAGCAGCCGGACCCTGGGACAGATGAACACTGAAGCTTTCTTT CASSRTLGQMNTEAFF
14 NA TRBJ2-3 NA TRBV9 TGTGCCAGCAGCGTACAGGCCTTCACAGATACGCAGTATTTT CASSVQAFTDTQYF
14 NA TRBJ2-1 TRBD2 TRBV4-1 TGCGCCAGCAGCCAAGGGGAGGGGTTGAACGAGCAGTTCTTC CASSQGEGLNEQFF
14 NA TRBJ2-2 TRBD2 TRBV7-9 TGTGCCAGCAGACCGGGGGGGAACACCGGGGAGCTGTTTTTT CASRPGGNTGELFF
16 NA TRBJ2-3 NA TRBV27 TGTGCCAGCAGTTTATTGGGGGACCCCAGCACAGATACGCAGTATTTT CASSLLGDPSTDTQYF
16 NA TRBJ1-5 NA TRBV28 TGTGCCAGCAGTTTATTTGGGCTCTGGGGCAATCAGCCCCAGCATTTT CASSLFGLWGNQPQHF
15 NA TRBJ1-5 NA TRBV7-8 TGTGCCAGCAGCTTAGCGGCCCAGGGAGCTCAGCCCCAGCATTTT CASSLAAQGAQPQHF
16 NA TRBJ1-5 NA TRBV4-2 TGTGCCAGCAGCCAAGATCGGGGGGGCAGCAATCAGCCCCAGCATTTT CASSQDRGGSNQPQHF
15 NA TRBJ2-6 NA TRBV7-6 TGTGCCAGCAGCGCGACTATGTCTGGGGCCAACGTCCTGACTTTC CASSATMSGANVLTF
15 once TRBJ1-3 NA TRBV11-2 TGTGCCAGCAGCTTAGACGGGGGGCGAGGAAACACCATATATTTT CASSLDGGRGNTIYF
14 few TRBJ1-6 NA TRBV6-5 TGTGCCAGCAGTAAGGCAGGCCCTAATTCACCCCTCCACTTT CASSKAGPNSPLHF